This TCR beta chain came from a study of cytomegalovirus exposure and HLA in healthy donors. Study-wide points: High specificity and sensitivity for cytomegalovirus status were reported for the classifier. Analysis was carried out at a later point, and it linked a missense DCLRE1C variant to TCR beta V- and J-gene trimming.

As regards this clone: Its antigen is unidentified.

PCR used 60 Vbeta primers and 13 Jbeta primers. The method was immunoSEQ multiplex PCR; TCRdb's version includes in-frame clones alone and lacks a portion of them. Found here are tens of thousands of clones, roughly 76% of them singletons; the top ten hold roughly an eighth. This TCR came from a male donor in good health and CMV-seropositive. What was sequenced was PBMCs.

The CDR3 loop is CSVEPGIYGYTF. The CDR3 DNA sequence: TGCAGCGTTGAACCGGGAATCTATGGCTACACCTTC. The chain carries TRBV29-1 and TRBJ1-2; D is uncertain. The CDR3 is made up of 12 amino acids. The ends were cut back, 2 bases at V and 4 bases at J, with 8 bases in the middle. Germline CDR1 reads SQVTM; CDR2 reads ANQGSEA.